A single sample gave rise to the 18 T cell receptor beta chains below, sequenced in a study of CXCR3-negative and CXCR3-positive naive CD8 T cells. Their cognate antigens are unknown. TRB cDNA was prepared as libraries by UMI-labeled 5' RACE. Following a re-call of the 5' RACE reads, TCRdb has one entry per CDR3 protein and lacks DNA. The sample has tens of thousands of distinct CDR3 sequences. Points from the study as a whole: Compared with CXCR3-negative naive cells, CXCR3-positive naive cells showed more hydrophobic TRB CDR3s.

The sequencing sample was made of naive CXCR3+ CD8+ T cells from blood. Noted subset: CD45RO-CCR7+CD27+CD95- naive CD8+ T cells expressing CXCR3 (TNR3+). The source of these receptors is a human donor in good health. Some clones in this sample may be carry-over from other donors' samples.

V and J are TRBV19 and TRBJ2-1; lacking DNA, the TRBD1 call made by TCRdb goes unchecked. CDR1 and CDR2 (germline): LNHDA, SQIVND (reference sequence). CDR3 length equals 17 residues. The CDR3 loop is CASSMGTVGGFYNEQFF. Full variable domain (rest looked up from reference TRBV19 and TRBJ2-1): DGGITQSPKYLFRKEGQNVTLSCEQNLNHDAMYWYRQDPGQGLRLIYYSQIVNDFQKGDIAEGYSVSREKKESFPLTVTSAQKNPTAFYLCASSMGTVGGFYNEQFFGPGTRLTVL.

CDR3 in amino acids: CSVELAGGYEQYF. The chain joins TRBV29-1 to TRBJ2-7; TCRdb indicates TRBD2, and absent DNA this call remains unverified. From germline, CDR1 is SQVTM and CDR2 ANQGSEA. There are 13 residues in the CDR3.

The chain has TRBV29-1 and TRBJ2-5; TCRdb's D call, TRBD2, is unchecked because there is no DNA. This CDR3 is 15 amino acids long. Germline V gene lookup returns CDR1 SQVTM and CDR2 ANQGSEA. The CDR3 region is CSVEEWPSGGETQYF.

V gene TRBV6-5 combines with J gene TRBJ1-1. CDR1 and CDR2 from the germline V gene are MNHEY and SVGAGI. The CDR3 has 12 residues. CDR3 region: CASSYGLTEAFF.

This chain uses TRBV12-3 or TRBV12-4 with TRBJ2-2. This CDR3 region has 13 residues. The CDR3 loop is CAGSDPMSGELFF.

The J gene is TRBJ2-5, the V gene TRBV28; TCRdb lists TRBD1, though no DNA is available to test this call. Looked up from germline, CDR1 is MDHEN and CDR2 is SYDVKM. The CDR3 is 16 residues long. CDR3 protein: CASSLSPGSPQETQYF.

The CDR3 spells CSVELHRVSGNTIYF. The rearrangement uses TRBV29-1 and TRBJ1-3; TCRdb names TRBD1, which stays unverified in the absence of DNA. Germline V gene sequence: CDR1 SQVTM, CDR2 ANQGSEA. The CDR3 is made up of 15 amino acids.

The genes are TRBV28 and TRBJ2-7. The CDR3 has 14 residues. Germline V CDR1 and CDR2: MDHEN, SYDVKM. The CDR3 sequence is CASSLVGSAYEQYF.

The chain uses TRBV7-3 and TRBJ1-1; TCRdb names TRBD1, which stays unverified in the absence of DNA. CDR1 is SGHTA, CDR2 FQGTGA, per germline. The CDR3 has 15 residues. CDR3 protein: CASSLGQGPYTEAFF.

This chain links TRBV7-3 with TRBJ2-3. Looked up from germline, CDR1 is SGHTA and CDR2 is FQGTGA. The CDR3 has 12 amino acids. CDR3 region: CASSIGTDTQYF.

V usage is TRBV4-1 and J usage is TRBJ2-7. Germline-derived CDR1 and CDR2 are MGHRA and YSYEKL. This CDR3 is 13 amino acids long. This chain's CDR3 is CASSQEVPAEQYF.

The J gene is TRBJ2-1, the V gene TRBV18; TCRdb names TRBD2, which stays unverified in the absence of DNA. This CDR3 is 16 amino acids long. Germline V lookup: CDR1 KGHSH, CDR2 LQKENI. CDR3 residues: CASSRGTSGPYNEQFF.

The CDR3 here is CATSAGRSSYNEQFF. The rearrangement joins TRBV24-1 to TRBJ2-1. From germline, CDR1 is KGHDR and CDR2 SFDVKD. The CDR3 sequence is 15 residues long.

The chain combines TRBV29-1 with TRBJ2-4. Per the germline V gene, CDR1 is SQVTM and CDR2 is ANQGSEA. CDR3 length equals 15 residues. CDR3 protein: CSVANPEDYKNIQYF. Based on the CDR3 plus reference TRBV29-1 and TRBJ2-4, the full variable domain is SAVISQKPSRDICQRGTSLTIQCQVDSQVTMMFWYRQQPGQSLTLIATANQGSEATYESGFVIDKFPISRPNLTFSTLTVSNMSPEDSSIYLCSVANPEDYKNIQYFGAGTRLSVL.

V usage is TRBV7-9 and J usage is TRBJ1-3. The CDR3 contains 15 residues. Germline loops: CDR1 SEHNR, CDR2 FQNEAQ (reference sequence). This CDR3 reads CASSSRDDPESTIYF.

V is TRBV6-2 or TRBV6-3 and J is TRBJ2-1; TCRdb outputs TRBD1, but without DNA this stays unchecked. Germline CDR1 and CDR2: MNHEY and SVGEGT. The CDR3 is made up of 15 amino acids. The CDR3 loop is CASAGTGWVDHEQFF.

The chain employs TRBV7-9 and TRBJ1-1; TCRdb's D call, TRBD1, is unchecked because there is no DNA. Germline values: CDR1 SEHNR, CDR2 FQNEAQ (reference sequence). The CDR3 contains 13 residues. This CDR3 is CASSLPGGYEAFF. The complete variable domain, with remaining parts taken from reference TRBV7-9 and TRBJ1-1, reads DTGVSQNPRHKITKRGQNVTFRCDPISEHNRLYWYRQTLGQGPEFLTYFQNEAQLEKSRLLSDRFSAERPKGSFSTLEIQRTEQGDSAMYLCASSLPGGYEAFFGQGTRLTVV.

The chain is built from TRBV4-1 and TRBJ2-7; as DNA is missing, the TRBD2 call by TCRdb cannot be tested. This CDR3 has 15 amino acids. Looked up from germline, CDR1 is MGHRA and CDR2 is YSYEKL. CDR3 loop: CASSQDPGGRYEQYF.